This T cell receptor (beta chain) was sequenced for a study of blood T cell repertoires in COVID-19. The wider study: Sources were T cells, B-cell-depleted T cells, or PBMCs; the material itself was cDNA or gDNA.

Cohorts were based on clinical histories the participants reported. Recovered participants had two consecutive negative NP/OP PCR tests, healthcare professional clearance, or symptom resolution. Sequencing used immunoSEQ multiplex PCR; TCRdb keeps in-frame clones, though not all of them. The sample carries about half a million clones, roughly nine tenths recorded once. V lost 6 bases and J lost 0, with 17 bases in between. CDR1 is KGHSH and CDR2 is LQKENI in the germline V gene. The CDR3 is 16 amino acids. The V gene is TRBV18, the J gene TRBJ1-2; D is undetermined. The sequence was collected from a woman aged 55-69 years who had recovered from COVID-19. Sequenced sample: PBMCs or T cells enriched from blood (not recorded which). CDR3 sequence: CASSHLPTKTNYGYTF. The DNA of the CDR3 is TGTGCCAGCTCGCACCTCCCGACAAAAACTAACTATGGCTACACCTTC.